This T cell receptor (beta chain) is from a study of blood T cell repertoires in COVID-19 (dated by TCRdb to between 2020 and 2021). For the study in its entirety: The collaborator samples originated in the United States, Italy and Spain and spanned the acute and convalescent phases of COVID-19. The prospective study material was composed of cDNA or gDNA derived from T cells, B-cell-depleted T cells, or PBMCs. Subjects who had been exposed to COVID-19, were actively infected with it, or had recovered from it provided the deeply sampled blood TCRbeta repertoires that made up the dataset. The repertoires were made available in a free public database intended to serve as a resource for research on the immune response to SARS-CoV-2. The samples were drawn from the first 160 participants of the ongoing ImmuneRACE study and from 950 to 1,500 subjects provided by 6 global collaborators. Nearly every sample came with metadata listing a de-identified subject ID, COVID-19 status, age in years and sex. Where HLA class I and class II types were available, the types were taken from metadata supplied by the sample provider, not from assay-based typing. Overall study outcomes, separate from this receptor: How much clinical and demographic metadata was included differed by source and by participant, and the metadata was provided uncurated.

TCRbeta CDR3 regions were amplified from genomic DNA using the immunoSEQ Assay, a bias-controlled multiplex PCR. The paper's data handling went like this. Nucleated cell counts per sample were estimated from amplification of reference gene primers within the assay. To quantify the absolute abundance of each unique TCRbeta CDR3 rearrangement, sequence reads were collapsed and filtered. For each sample, productive Simpson clonality was calculated as the square root of Simpson's diversity index over productive rearrangements. As stored in TCRdb, this immuneACCESS dataset retains in-frame rearrangements with V and J assigned. A fraction of the clones does not appear; measured against another copy, unresolved V genes explain less than half of the discrepancy, and the remainder lacks a known reason. The V and J calls and clone size were taken over from that table, and D and trimming were inferred from the DNA. This sample has 80,000 or so clones in its table, and approximately 81% of those were observed once. The ten largest clones take up about 45% of the sample.

Each collaborating institution followed its own protocols to collect whole blood in K2EDTA tubes. For TCRbeta analysis, collaborators shipped samples in one of three forms: frozen whole blood, isolated PBMCs, or DNA extracted from either of those sample types. CDR1 LGHNT and CDR2 FRNRAP were looked up in the germline V gene. Trimmed from V: 3 bases; trimmed from J: 2 bases; junction bases lacking a gene match: 4. The cysteine opens and the phenylalanine closes a CDR3 of 14 amino acids. Only the CDR3 part of the read is kept: 42 bases, read in frame from the first base. This clone has only one observation. Its cognate antigen has yet to be identified. The sample holds no much larger clone one base away, and base qualities are not on file.

The V gene is TRBV12-5 and the J gene is TRBJ2-7, with TRBD2 matching 7 junction bases. The clonotype was recovered from a man older than 75 with acute or convalescent COVID-19. Sequencing was carried out using peripheral blood. The CDR3 amino acid sequence is: CASGLVGRAYEQYF. The DNA sequence is TGTGCTAGTGGTTTAGTGGGGAGGGCCTACGAGCAGTACTTC. The variable domain in full, with residues beyond the CDR3 obtained from the reference TRBV12-5 and TRBJ2-7 genes, is DARVTQTPRHKVTEMGQEVTMRCQPILGHNTVFWYRQTMMQGLELLAYFRNRAPLDDSGMPKDRFSAEMPDATLATLKIQPSEPRDSAVYFCASGLVGRAYEQYFGPGTRLTVT.